This T cell receptor (beta chain) was profiled in a study of blood T cell repertoires in COVID-19. Study context: The United States, Italy and Spain supplied acute and convalescent COVID-19 samples.

Authors' processing steps: Amplifying reference gene primers gave estimates of nucleated cell counts. Profiling relied on immunoSEQ multiplex PCR, and the TCRdb table lists in-frame clones only, not all of them. Clonal size and the V and J genes are those of that table, whereas D and trimming came from the DNA. The sample lists more than 150,000 clones; roughly four fifths were seen once. Unmatched junction bases numbered 11, after V lost 5 bases and J lost 8 bases. Germline loops: CDR1 SGHTA, CDR2 FQGNSA. This CDR3 is built from 15 residues. The TCR originated in a man aged 50 to 59 who had recovered from COVID-19. The chain joins TRBV7-2 to TRBJ1-2; 10 bases match TRBD1. The sample consisted of peripheral blood. This CDR3 is CASSPGDRGARGYTF. The CDR3 nucleotides are TGTGCCAGCAGCCCCGGGGACAGGGGCGCGAGGGGCTACACCTTC.